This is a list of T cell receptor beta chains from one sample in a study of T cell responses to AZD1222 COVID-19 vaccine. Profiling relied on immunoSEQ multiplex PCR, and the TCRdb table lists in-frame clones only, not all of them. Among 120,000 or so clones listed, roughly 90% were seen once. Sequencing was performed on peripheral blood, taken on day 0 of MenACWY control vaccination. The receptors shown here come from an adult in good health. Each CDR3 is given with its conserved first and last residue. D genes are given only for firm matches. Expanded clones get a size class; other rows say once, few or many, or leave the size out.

CASSFGANTEAFF,TGCGCCAGCAGCTTTGGGGCAAACACTGAAGCTTTCTTT,NA,TRBV5-1,NA,TRBJ1-1
CASSLSTGGTEAFF,TGTGCCAGCAGTTTGTCGACAGGGGGGACTGAAGCTTTCTTT,TRBD1,TRBV27,once,TRBJ1-1
CASSSGLAGGLSYNEQFF,TGCGCCAGCAGCTCAGGACTAGCGGGAGGCCTCTCCTACAATGAGCAGTTCTTC,TRBD2,TRBV5-1,NA,TRBJ2-1
CASSFGSGELFF,TGTGCCAGCAGTTTCGGGTCCGGGGAGCTGTTTTTT,NA,TRBV28,NA,TRBJ2-2
CASSLIGGLGNQPQHF,TGTGCCAGCAGTTTAATCGGGGGGCTGGGCAATCAGCCCCAGCATTTT,NA,TRBV27,NA,TRBJ1-5
CASSESGSGELFF,TGTGCCAGCAGTGAGTCTGGTTCCGGGGAGCTGTTTTTT,NA,TRBV25-1,NA,TRBJ2-2
CASSTGQPNEKLFF,TGTGCCAGCAGCACGGGACAGCCTAATGAAAAACTGTTTTTT,TRBD1,TRBV11-3,NA,TRBJ1-4
CASSLGQGIGEQYF,TGCGCCAGCAGCTTGGGGCAGGGGATCGGCGAGCAGTACTTC,NA,TRBV5-1,NA,TRBJ2-7
CASSPDSGDTEAFF,TGTGCCAGCAGCCCGGACAGCGGGGACACTGAAGCTTTCTTT,NA,TRBV11-3,NA,TRBJ1-1
CASTQGGFQPQHF,TGTGCCAGCACCCAGGGGGGCTTTCAGCCCCAGCATTTT,TRBD1,TRBV12-3/TRBV12-4,NA,TRBJ1-5
CASSLGAGVDEQYF,TGTGCCAGCAGCTTAGGGGCAGGGGTCGACGAGCAGTACTTC,NA,TRBV7-8,NA,TRBJ2-7
CASSKGTSGIPDNEQFF,TGTGCCAGCAGCAAAGGGACTAGCGGGATTCCCGACAATGAGCAGTTCTTC,TRBD2,TRBV5-4,NA,TRBJ2-1
CASSQGRIMSGPPDEQFF,TGTGCCAGCAGCCAAGGAAGGATCATGTCGGGCCCACCAGATGAGCAGTTCTTC,NA,TRBV4-2,NA,TRBJ2-1
CARSLRSDRAYNEQFF,TGTGCCAGAAGCTTAAGGTCGGACAGGGCCTACAATGAGCAGTTCTTC,NA,TRBV7-5,NA,TRBJ2-1
CASSSPDREYTF,TGTGCCAGCAGTTCCCCGGACAGGGAATACACCTTC,TRBD1,TRBV27,NA,TRBJ1-2
CVESQSGGNTEAFF,TGTGTCGAGAGCCAATCCGGGGGGAACACTGAAGCTTTCTTT,NA,TRBV5-4,NA,TRBJ1-1
CASSFSAGTSATGELFF,TGTGCCAGCAGCTTTTCGGCCGGGACTAGCGCGACCGGGGAGCTGTTTTTT,TRBD2,TRBV7-8,NA,TRBJ2-2
CASSLVADSSYNSPLHF,TGTGCCAGCAGCTTGGTTGCGGACAGCTCCTATAATTCACCCCTCCACTTT,NA,TRBV5-4,few,TRBJ1-6
CASSQAMPGLAGAYEQYF,TGTGCCAGCAGCCAAGCAATGCCCGGACTAGCGGGAGCCTACGAGCAGTACTTC,TRBD2,TRBV14,NA,TRBJ2-7
CASSPPDDRTYGYTF,TGTGCCAGCTCACCACCGGATGACAGGACCTATGGCTACACCTTC,NA,TRBV18,NA,TRBJ1-2
CASSFTETANYGYTF,TGTGCCAGCAGCTTCACAGAAACTGCTAACTATGGCTACACCTTC,NA,TRBV5-6,NA,TRBJ1-2
CATSPAGGSTDTQYF,TGTGCCACCAGTCCTGCCGGGGGAAGCACAGATACGCAGTATTTT,NA,TRBV24-1,NA,TRBJ2-3
CSASLWGRDTEAFF,TGCAGTGCTAGTCTATGGGGTCGGGACACTGAAGCTTTCTTT,NA,TRBV20-1,NA,TRBJ1-1
CASSLWQGFNSPLHF,TGCGCCAGCAGCCTATGGCAGGGGTTTAATTCACCCCTCCACTTT,NA,TRBV4-3,NA,TRBJ1-6
CASSVYYRDTEAFF,TGTGCCAGCAGCGTATACTACAGGGACACTGAAGCTTTCTTT,NA,TRBV9,few,TRBJ1-1
CASSDQNRYHEQFF,TGTGCCAGCAGTGATCAAAACAGGTACCATGAGCAGTTCTTC,NA,TRBV25-1,NA,TRBJ2-1
CASSLDNSGRYNEQFF,TGTGCCAGCAGCTTAGATAATAGCGGGAGGTACAATGAGCAGTTCTTC,TRBD2,TRBV13,NA,TRBJ2-1
CASSLSTGRATEAFF,TGCGCCAGCAGCTTGTCGACAGGGCGGGCCACTGAAGCTTTCTTT,TRBD1,TRBV5-1,NA,TRBJ1-1
CASSHAAGAPSYNEQFF,TGTGCCAGCAGCCACGCCGCCGGGGCGCCGTCCTACAATGAGCAGTTCTTC,NA,TRBV3-1/TRBV3-2,NA,TRBJ2-1
CASSLSSDRGPGGYTF,TGTGCCAGCAGCTTAAGCTCCGACAGGGGCCCGGGGGGCTACACCTTC,TRBD1,TRBV7-3,NA,TRBJ1-2
CASSQGAGGPHNEQFF,TGTGCCAGCAGCCAGGGGGCGGGAGGGCCCCACAATGAGCAGTTCTTC,NA,TRBV11-3,NA,TRBJ2-1
CASSFKGQGEYEQYF,TGCGCCAGCAGCTTTAAGGGACAGGGTGAATACGAGCAGTACTTC,TRBD1,TRBV5-1,once,TRBJ2-7
CASSSAPAHNEQFF,TGTGCCAGCAGCTCAGCCCCCGCTCACAATGAGCAGTTCTTC,NA,TRBV7-2,NA,TRBJ2-1
CASNARTEITDTQYF,TGTGCCAGCAATGCCCGGACAGAAATCACAGATACGCAGTATTTT,NA,TRBV6-5,NA,TRBJ2-3
CASSHSQGAMNEQFF,TGCGCCAGCAGCCACTCGCAGGGGGCTATGAATGAGCAGTTCTTC,TRBD1,TRBV4-1,NA,TRBJ2-1
CASSYLGANEQFF,TGTGCCAGCAGTTACCTGGGGGCGAATGAGCAGTTCTTC,NA,TRBV6-6,NA,TRBJ2-1
CASSLRQSTDTQYF,TGCGCCAGCAGCCTACGACAGAGCACAGATACGCAGTATTTT,NA,TRBV5-1,NA,TRBJ2-3
CARSFWGTPYGYTF,TGTGCCAGAAGCTTCTGGGGGACCCCCTATGGCTACACCTTC,NA,TRBV5-3,NA,TRBJ1-2
CASKGGTHTTDTQYF,TGTGCCAGCAAAGGGGGGACCCATACCACAGATACGCAGTATTTT,NA,TRBV2,NA,TRBJ2-3
CASSILIIPGLTLPYEQYF,TGTGCCAGCAGCATTCTTATCATACCGGGACTAACTCTCCCCTACGAGCAGTACTTC,TRBD2,TRBV7-8,NA,TRBJ2-7
CASSTGRGYGYTF,TGTGCCAGCAGCACCGGACGGGGCTATGGCTACACCTTC,NA,TRBV5-6,NA,TRBJ1-2
CASSVESERGVNTEAFF,TGTGCCAGCAGCGTAGAGTCAGAACGGGGTGTGAACACTGAAGCTTTCTTT,NA,TRBV9,NA,TRBJ1-1
CASSWTSGSSTDTQYF,TGTGCCAGCAGTTGGACTAGCGGGTCTAGCACAGATACGCAGTATTTT,TRBD2,TRBV6-5,once,TRBJ2-3
CASNSGRSFDEQFF,TGTGCCAGCAATAGCGGGAGAAGTTTCGATGAGCAGTTCTTC,TRBD2,TRBV11-1,NA,TRBJ2-1
CASKTGGWDTEAFF,TGTGCCAGCAAGACAGGGGGGTGGGACACTGAAGCTTTCTTT,TRBD1,TRBV2,NA,TRBJ1-1
CASRGGAAPVGEAFF,TGTGCCAGCCGTGGCGGGGCTGCCCCGGTGGGTGAAGCTTTCTTT,NA,TRBV27,NA,TRBJ1-1
CADPDGRVIGELFF,TGCGCCGACCCTGACGGGAGGGTGATCGGGGAGCTGTTTTTT,TRBD2,TRBV10-1,NA,TRBJ2-2
CASSQDLGRAEAFF,TGTGCCAGCAGCCAAGATCTAGGGAGGGCTGAAGCTTTCTTT,NA,TRBV3-1/TRBV3-2,NA,TRBJ1-1
CASSLQGPRLGEKLFF,TGTGCCAGCAGTTTACAGGGGCCGAGGCTGGGTGAAAAACTGTTTTTT,NA,TRBV28,NA,TRBJ1-4
CASGQNNSPLHF,TGTGCCAGCGGACAGAATAATTCACCCCTCCACTTT,NA,TRBV27,NA,TRBJ1-6
CASSSIRQGTDTQYF,TGTGCCAGCAGTTCAATCAGACAGGGAACAGATACGCAGTATTTT,TRBD1,TRBV11-2,NA,TRBJ2-3
CASSFSGRAYNEQFF,TGTGCCAGCAGTTTTAGCGGGAGGGCCTACAATGAGCAGTTCTTC,TRBD2,TRBV7-3,NA,TRBJ2-1
CASSDPGTGSPYEQYF,TGCGCCAGCAGTGACCCAGGGACAGGGTCGCCCTACGAGCAGTACTTC,TRBD1,TRBV10-2,NA,TRBJ2-7
CASSPFWSNSYEQYF,TGTGCCAGCAGTCCCTTCTGGTCGAACTCCTACGAGCAGTACTTC,NA,TRBV6-5,NA,TRBJ2-7
CASSLLGGGAFDEQYF,TGTGCCAGCAGTCTCCTCGGAGGGGGCGCTTTTGACGAGCAGTACTTC,NA,TRBV27,NA,TRBJ2-7